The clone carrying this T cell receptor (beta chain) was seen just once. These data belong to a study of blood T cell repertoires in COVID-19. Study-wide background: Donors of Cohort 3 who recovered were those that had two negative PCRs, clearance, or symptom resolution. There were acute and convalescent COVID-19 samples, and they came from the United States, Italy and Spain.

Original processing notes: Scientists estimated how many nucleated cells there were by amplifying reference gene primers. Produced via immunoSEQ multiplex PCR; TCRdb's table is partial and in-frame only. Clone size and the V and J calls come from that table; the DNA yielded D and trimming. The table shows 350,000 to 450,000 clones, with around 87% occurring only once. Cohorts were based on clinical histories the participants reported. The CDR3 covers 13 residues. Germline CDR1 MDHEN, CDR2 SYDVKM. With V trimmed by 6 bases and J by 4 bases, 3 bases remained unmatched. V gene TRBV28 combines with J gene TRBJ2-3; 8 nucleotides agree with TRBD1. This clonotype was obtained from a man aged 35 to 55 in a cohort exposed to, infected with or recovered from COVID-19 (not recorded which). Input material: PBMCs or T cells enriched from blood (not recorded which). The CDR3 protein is CASRRQGSDTQYF. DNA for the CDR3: TGTGCCAGCAGAAGACAGGGGTCAGATACGCAGTATTTT.